The 22 T cell receptor beta chains below all came from one sample that was sequenced in a study of graft-versus-host responses after intestinal transplantation. With about 200,000 irradiated, violet-dye-labeled stimulator cells, about 200,000 CFSE-labeled responder cells were plated. The data were produced by immunoSEQ multiplex PCR, yet TCRdb's version contains in-frame clones alone and is incomplete. The sample has about 2,200 clones; roughly 29% are singletons. The sample was alloreactive CD8+ T cells from a mixed lymphocyte reaction culture, taken before transplantation. The subset here: CFSE-low proliferating T cells sorted from approximately 6-day pre-transplant mixed lymphocyte reaction (GvH or HvG direction). These receptors all come from a human patient who was an organ donor for intestinal transplantation.

The rearrangement uses TRBV6-1 and TRBJ2-7, with a weak D call TRBD2 (6 bases). Trimming stripped 0 bases from V and 5 bases from J, with 11 bases between. Per the germline V gene, CDR1 is MNHNS and CDR2 is SASEGT. The CDR3 spans 14 residues. The CDR3 here is CASSEAGGWNEQYF. CDR3 sequence (DNA): TGTGCCAGCAGTGAAGCGGGGGGTTGGAACGAGCAGTACTTC.

By share, this clone counts as large. The chain joins TRBV5-6 to TRBJ1-2; D perhaps matches TRBD1 (6 bases). The germline V gene has CDR1 SGHDT and CDR2 YYEEEE. The CDR3 contains 16 residues. Trimming took off 6 bases at V and 7 bases at J, with 25 bases between the two ends. The CDR3 here is CASIHLREGGPVGYTF. CDR3 nucleotide sequence: TGTGCCAGCATCCACCTGAGAGAGGGGGGGCCGGTTGGCTACACCTTC.

V gene TRBV27 combines with J gene TRBJ1-6, with D uncertain. The ends were cut back, 5 bases at V and 9 bases at J, with 11 bases in the middle. Germline CDR1 reads MNHEY; CDR2 reads SMNVEV (reference sequence). The CDR3 runs 13 residues. CDR3 loop: CASSPQTGSPLHF. The DNA of the CDR3 is TGTGCCAGCAGTCCCCAGACGGGTTCACCCCTCCACTTT.

This clone is large in the sample. The chain has TRBV7-9 and TRBJ1-2; 9 bases line up with TRBD1. The CDR3 length is 15 residues. CDR1 and CDR2 (germline): SEHNR, FQNEAQ (reference sequence). The junction had 11 bases not matched to a gene; V was cut back by 5 bases and J by 7 bases. The CDR3 region has the DNA TGTGCCAGCAGCAGGGATCGGGACAGGGTCTTTGGCTACACCTTC. This translates into CASSRDRDRVFGYTF.

The rearrangement links TRBV4-2 to TRBJ2-3, with D possibly being TRBD2 (5 bases). CDR3 length: 14 residues. V lost 0 bases and J 2 bases, leaving 6 bases between the germline ends. Germline V gene data show CDR1 as LGHNA and CDR2 as YNFKEQ. The CDR3 here is CASSQEDYTDTQYF. DNA for the CDR3: TGTGCCAGCAGCCAAGAAGACTACACAGATACGCAGTATTTT.

By share, this clone ranks as medium-sized. V gene TRBV7-3 combines with J gene TRBJ1-2; 10 nucleotides line up with TRBD1. The V segment lost 5 bases and the J segment 4 bases; nucleotides outside the gene matches: 4. CDR3 length equals 14 residues. Germline assignment: CDR1 SGHTA and CDR2 FQGTGA. The CDR3, as DNA: TGTGCCAGCAGCCCCGGGACAGGGGCCTATGGCTACACCTTC. Protein product: CASSPGTGAYGYTF.

The chain uses TRBV25-1 and TRBJ2-3; D uncertain. V was shortened by 1 base and J by 1 base, with 12 bases between the two germline ends. The CDR3 spans 16 residues. Germline V gene data show CDR1 as MGHDK and CDR2 as SYGVNS. The CDR3 region is CASSEWRGKGTDTQYF. DNA of the CDR3: TGTGCCAGCAGTGAATGGAGAGGTAAGGGCACAGATACGCAGTATTTT.

CDR3 sequence: CASSQVGGGSYGYTF. The CDR3 bases are TGCGCCAGCAGCCAAGTTGGGGGCGGGAGCTATGGCTACACCTTC. The gene calls are TRBV4-1 and TRBJ1-2, with D perhaps TRBD1 (6 bases). Germline assignment: CDR1 MGHRA and CDR2 YSYEKL. V was pared by 1 base and J by 4 bases, with 13 bases between. The CDR3 length is 15 residues.

This clone was found a few times. The chain has TRBV18 and TRBJ2-7; 15 bases fit TRBD2. In germline, CDR1 is KGHSH, CDR2 LQKENI. V was pared by 6 bases and J by 4 bases, with 7 bases of the junction left unmatched. This CDR3 spans 16 amino acids. CDR3: CASSSGLAGGAYEQYF. The CDR3 coding sequence is TGTGCCAGCTCGTCGGGACTAGCGGGAGGAGCGTACGAGCAGTACTTC. Together with reference TRBV18 and TRBJ2-7, the CDR3 gives the full variable domain: NAGVMQNPRHLVRRRGQEARLRCSPMKGHSHVYWYRQLPEEGLKFMVYLQKENIIDESGMPKERFSAEFPKEGPSILRIQQVVRGDSAAYFCASSSGLAGGAYEQYFGPGTRLTVT.

There are a few counts of this clone. The chain recombines TRBV28 with TRBJ1-1; D gene unclear. This CDR3 spans 14 amino acids. V was pared by 3 bases and J by 3 bases, with 11 bases between. Germline V gene data show CDR1 as MDHEN and CDR2 as SYDVKM. For the CDR3, the DNA is TGTGCCAGCAGTTTTCCTGGGGAGTACACTGAAGCTTTCTTT. Encoded protein: CASSFPGEYTEAFF.

A few counts support this clone. The rearrangement links TRBV7-8 to TRBJ1-5; TRBD1 might be the D (6 bases). In germline, CDR1 is SGHVS, CDR2 FQNEAQ. The CDR3 length is 14 residues. V lost 1 base and J lost 4, with 8 bases in between. The CDR3 nucleotides read TGTGCCAGCAGCTTAGTAGGGGGAAATCAGCCCCAGCATTTT. Translating it yields CASSLVGGNQPQHF.

This clone is judged large. The V call is TRBV7-2, the J call TRBJ2-3, with unresolved D. The CDR3 loop spans 15 amino acids. CDR1 is SGHTA and CDR2 is FQGNSA in the germline V gene. Trimming removed 1 base at V and 4 bases at J, with 12 bases between. The CDR3 sequence is CASSLVLGSADTQYF. The CDR3, as DNA: TGTGCCAGCAGCTTAGTGCTAGGAAGCGCAGATACGCAGTATTTT. Full variable domain (missing parts from reference TRBV7-2 and TRBJ2-3): GAGVSQSPSNKVTEKGKDVELRCDPISGHTALYWYRQSLGQGLEFLIYFQGNSAPDKSGLPSDRFSAERTGGSVSTLTIQRTQQEDSAVYLCASSLVLGSADTQYFGPGTRLTVL.

This clone is medium-sized within its sample. CDR3 in DNA: TGCGCCAGCAGCCAAGTGACTAGTATGTCCTACGAGCAGTACTTC. It codes for CASSQVTSMSYEQYF. V usage is TRBV4-1 and J usage is TRBJ2-7, with TRBD2 as a possible D gene (6 bases). The CDR3 contains 15 residues. Trimming cost V 1 base and J 1 base, with 11 bases left between them. The V gene's germline CDR1 is MGHRA and CDR2 YSYEKL.

The chain carries TRBV9 and TRBJ1-2, with a possible D match to TRBD1 (5 bases). CDR1 and CDR2 from the germline V gene are SGDLS and YYNGEE. The CDR3 is 13 residues long. V was pared by 7 bases and J by 7 bases, with 17 bases between. CDR3 sequence (DNA): TGTGCCAGCGCGCCTAACTCAGGGTTTGGCTACACCTTC. Translated: CASAPNSGFGYTF.

This clone has only a few counts. The gene calls are TRBV5-1 and TRBJ2-7; 10 bases are a match to TRBD1. The V gene end was trimmed by 0 bases and the J gene end by 6 bases; junction bases not matched to a gene: 3. The CDR3 spans 14 residues. Germline CDR1 SGHRS, CDR2 YFSETQ. The CDR3, as DNA: TGCGCCAGCAGCTTGGGGACAGGGGGAAGCGAGCAGTACTTC. Protein sequence: CASSLGTGGSEQYF.

A single count supports this clone. This chain connects TRBV7-3 to TRBJ2-5; D not certain. TRBJ2-7 matches the DNA end more closely, so the J call is doubtful. The germline V gene encodes CDR1 SGHTA and CDR2 FQGTGA. This CDR3 comprises 13 residues. CDR3 coding DNA: TGTGCCAGCAGCTTAACGATTACCTACGAGCAGTACTTC. Its translation: CASSLTITYEQYF.

In its sample, this clone was seen a few times. The chain joins TRBV4-1 to TRBJ2-7; 8 bases match TRBD1. V was clipped by 4 bases and J by 6 bases; unmatched bases: 11. Germline V lookup: CDR1 MGHRA, CDR2 YSYEKL. The CDR3 loop spans 15 amino acids. CDR3: CASSLGQGIGGEQYF. As DNA, the CDR3 is TGCGCCAGCAGCCTAGGACAGGGAATAGGTGGCGAGCAGTACTTC.

The V and J genes are TRBV11-3 and TRBJ1-1; 10 nucleotides match TRBD1. The V gene end was trimmed by 4 bases and the J gene end by 4 bases; junction bases not matched to a gene: 3. The CDR3 has 14 amino acids. Germline CDR1 is SGHNT and CDR2 is YENEEA. The CDR3 sequence: CASSSRDRGTEAFF. For the CDR3, the DNA is TGTGCCAGCAGCTCCCGGGACAGGGGCACTGAAGCTTTCTTT.

This clone has more than one count but fewer than ten. V usage is TRBV19 and J usage is TRBJ2-7, with TRBD1 matching over 9 bases. This CDR3 has 16 amino acids. In germline, CDR1 is LNHDA, CDR2 SQIVND (reference sequence). The V segment lost 6 bases and the J segment 4 bases; nucleotides outside the gene matches: 13. The CDR3 bases are TGTGCCAGTAGCGTATATCTTTCGGGACAGGGTTACGAGCAGTACTTC. Protein product: CASSVYLSGQGYEQYF.

The chain carries TRBV7-6 and TRBJ2-2; 9 bases line up with TRBD1. The CDR3 spans 18 residues. The germline V gene has CDR1 SGHVS and CDR2 FNYEAQ. The V and J ends lost 1 base and 1 base, in that order; junction bases with no gene match: 7. As DNA, the CDR3 is TGTGCCAGCAGCTTAGACAAAACAGGGGGCGGGAACACCGGGGAGCTGTTTTTT. Translated, it gives CASSLDKTGGGNTGELFF.

This clone is termed large. This sequence joins TRBV10-3 and TRBJ2-7, with 8 positions matching TRBD2. Per germline, CDR1 ENHRY and CDR2 SYGVKD. V lost 3 bases and J lost 0; bases outside the gene matches: 7. The CDR3 is 16 residues long. The CDR3 here is CAISDGWSGGSYEQYF. The CDR3 region has the DNA TGTGCCATCAGTGACGGGTGGAGCGGGGGCTCCTACGAGCAGTACTTC.

This clone was seen only a few times. The chain uses TRBV27 and TRBJ2-6; the D is unclear. This CDR3 is 14 amino acids long. CDR1 and CDR2 from the germline V gene are MNHEY and SMNVEV (reference sequence). Trimming took off 2 bases at V and 3 bases at J, with 5 bases between the two ends. CDR3 protein: CASSLKSGANVLTF. The CDR3 DNA sequence: TGTGCCAGCAGTTTAAAGAGTGGGGCCAACGTCCTGACTTTC.